This note documents a single T cell receptor beta chain sequence. The antigen remains undetermined. These data are taken from a study of memory CD4+ T cells and cytomegalovirus serostatus. This CDR3 is 13 amino acids long. Germline V gives CDR1 SEHNR, CDR2 FQNEAQ (reference sequence). V gave up 8 bases and J gave up 6 bases, with 16 bases separating them. Single viable CD3+CD4+CD8-CD45RO+ cells were sorted as the memory CD4+ T cells. CMV serostatus came from serum IgG against pp150, pp28, p38, p52. Study outcomes and limitations: The CMV-associated TCR signature appears largely within the CD4+ memory repertoire. About 40% of the roughly 160 known CMV-associated TCRbeta sequences appeared in CD4+ memory.

Sequencing used immunoSEQ multiplex PCR; TCRdb keeps in-frame clones, though not all of them. The data contain approximately 52,000 clones, under 80% of them singletons. This TCR came from an adult in good health and CMV-seronegative. The chain has TRBV7-9 and TRBJ1-2, with D possibly being TRBD1 (5 bases). What was sequenced was memory CD4+ T cells from blood. The chain's CDR3 is CASPERAGNGYTF. In nucleotides, the CDR3 is TGTGCCAGCCCCGAGCGGGCAGGGAATGGCTACACCTTC.